Listed below are T cell receptor beta chains from one sample, sequenced in a study of CD8 T cells in seronegative destructive rheumatoid arthritis. TCRdb's table, derived via immunoSEQ multiplex PCR, lists solely in-frame clones and lacks some. The sample carries about 13,000 clones, 75% to 90% recorded once. The specimen was CD8+ T cells from blood. All receptors derive from a woman between 30 and 50 years old with seronegative destructive rheumatoid arthritis. Each CDR3 is given with its conserved first and last residue. D genes are given only for firm matches. The size of a clone is reported for some rows only, either as once, few or many, or as a class for expanded clones.

TRBD1 | TRBJ2-5 | TRBV28 | NA | CASSRISPGQQETQYF | TGTGCCAGCAGTCGGATCTCACCGGGACAGCAAGAGACCCAGTACTTC
NA | TRBJ1-5 | TRBV28 | NA | CASSIDRPYNQPQHF | TGTGCCAGCAGCATCGACAGGCCTTACAATCAGCCCCAGCATTTT
TRBD1 | TRBJ2-3 | TRBV7-3 | once | CASSLGTGGADTQYF | TGTGCCAGCAGCCTGGGGACAGGGGGCGCAGATACGCAGTATTTT
NA | TRBJ1-2 | TRBV27 | NA | CASSEINQGKDYGYTF | TGTGCCAGCAGTGAGATTAACCAGGGGAAAGACTATGGCTACACCTTC
NA | TRBJ1-4 | TRBV7-2 | NA | CASSPNRDFNEKLFF | TGTGCCAGCAGCCCCAACAGGGATTTTAATGAAAAACTGTTTTTT
NA | TRBJ2-5 | TRBV2 | NA | CASSPSVFQETQYF | TGTGCCAGCAGTCCTAGCGTCTTCCAAGAGACCCAGTACTTC
TRBD1 | TRBJ2-1 | TRBV7-9 | NA | CASSFPGQGVTYNEQFF | TGTGCCAGCAGCTTCCCGGGACAGGGGGTTACCTACAATGAGCAGTTCTTC
NA | TRBJ2-5 | TRBV21-1 | NA | CASNQGAGQETQYF | TGTGCCAGCAACCAGGGGGCAGGCCAAGAGACCCAGTACTTC
NA | TRBJ2-2 | TRBV7-9 | NA | CASSLGRTGELFF | TGTGCCAGCAGCTTAGGGCGGACCGGGGAGCTGTTTTTT
NA | TRBJ1-2 | TRBV7-9 | NA | CASSFPPYTF | TGTGCCAGCAGCTTCCCTCCTTACACCTTC
NA | TRBJ1-1 | TRBV25-1 | NA | CASRSGLNTEAFF | TGTGCCAGCAGGAGCGGGCTGAACACTGAAGCTTTCTTT
NA | TRBJ2-5 | TRBV7-9 | NA | CAGRLGHQETQYF | TGTGCCGGTCGGCTAGGTCACCAAGAGACCCAGTACTTC
NA | TRBJ2-5 | TRBV11-2 | NA | CASSLDAETQYF | TGTGCCAGCAGCTTAGATGCGGAGACCCAGTACTTC
TRBD2 | TRBJ2-1 | TRBV10-3 | NA | CAISVPLAGGGNEQFF | TGTGCCATCAGTGTGCCCCTAGCGGGGGGGGGAAATGAGCAGTTCTTC
TRBD1 | TRBJ2-5 | TRBV7-8 | NA | CASSSLLVRDRGWETQYF | TGTGCCAGCAGCTCACTCTTGGTCCGGGACAGGGGTTGGGAGACCCAGTACTTC
NA | TRBJ1-1 | TRBV10-3 | NA | CAISPLGAGPNTEAFF | TGTGCCATCAGCCCCCTTGGGGCAGGGCCGAACACTGAAGCTTTCTTT
TRBD2 | TRBJ2-1 | TRBV29-1 | NA | CSVGGGSSYNEQFF | TGCAGCGTTGGGGGGGGGAGCTCCTACAATGAGCAGTTCTTC